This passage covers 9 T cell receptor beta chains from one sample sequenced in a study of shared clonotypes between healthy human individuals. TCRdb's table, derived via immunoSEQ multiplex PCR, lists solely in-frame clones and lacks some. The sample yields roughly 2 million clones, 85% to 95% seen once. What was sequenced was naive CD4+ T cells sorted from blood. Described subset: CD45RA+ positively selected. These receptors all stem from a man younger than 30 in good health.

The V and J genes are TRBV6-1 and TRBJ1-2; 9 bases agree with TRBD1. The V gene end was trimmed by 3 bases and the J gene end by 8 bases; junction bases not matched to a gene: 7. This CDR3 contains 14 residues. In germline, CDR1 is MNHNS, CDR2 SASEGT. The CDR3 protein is CASSDSPGQGGYTF. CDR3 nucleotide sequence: TGTGCCAGCAGTGATTCCCCGGGACAGGGAGGCTACACCTTC.

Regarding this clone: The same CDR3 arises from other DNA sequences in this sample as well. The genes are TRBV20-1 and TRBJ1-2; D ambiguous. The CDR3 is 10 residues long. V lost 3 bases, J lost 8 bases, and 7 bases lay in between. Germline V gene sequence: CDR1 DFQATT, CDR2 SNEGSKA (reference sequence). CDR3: CSAREGGYTF. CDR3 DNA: TGCAGTGCTAGGGAGGGAGGCTACACCTTC.

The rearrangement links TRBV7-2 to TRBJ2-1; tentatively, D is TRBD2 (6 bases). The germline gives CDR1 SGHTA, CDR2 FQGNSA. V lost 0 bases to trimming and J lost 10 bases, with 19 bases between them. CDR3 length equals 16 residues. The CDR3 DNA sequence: TGTGCCAGCAGCTTAGCGTCAGCGGGTGATCTACCGGAGCAGTTCTTC. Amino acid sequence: CASSLASAGDLPEQFF.

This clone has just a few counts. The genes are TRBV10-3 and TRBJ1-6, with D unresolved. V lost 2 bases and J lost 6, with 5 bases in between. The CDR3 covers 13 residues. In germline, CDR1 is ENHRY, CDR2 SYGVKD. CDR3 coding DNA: TGTGCCATCAGTGAGCAGCTTAATTCACCCCTCCACTTT. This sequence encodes CAISEQLNSPLHF.

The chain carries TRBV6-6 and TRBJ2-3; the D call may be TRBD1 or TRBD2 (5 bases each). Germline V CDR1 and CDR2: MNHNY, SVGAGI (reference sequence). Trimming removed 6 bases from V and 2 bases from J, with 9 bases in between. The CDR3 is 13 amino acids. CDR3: CASRRDATDTQYF. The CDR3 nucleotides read TGTGCCAGCAGGAGGGACGCCACAGATACGCAGTATTTT.

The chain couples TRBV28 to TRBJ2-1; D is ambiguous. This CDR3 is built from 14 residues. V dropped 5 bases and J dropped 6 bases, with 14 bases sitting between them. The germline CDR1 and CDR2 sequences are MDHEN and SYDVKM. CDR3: CASSQDPAANEQFF. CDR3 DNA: TGTGCCAGCAGTCAGGACCCGGCGGCCAATGAGCAGTTCTTC.

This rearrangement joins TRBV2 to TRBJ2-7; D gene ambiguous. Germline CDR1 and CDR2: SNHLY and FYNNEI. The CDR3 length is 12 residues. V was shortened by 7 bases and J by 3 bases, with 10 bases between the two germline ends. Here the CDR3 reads CASKILGYEQYF. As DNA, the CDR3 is TGTGCCAGCAAGATCTTAGGCTACGAGCAGTACTTC.

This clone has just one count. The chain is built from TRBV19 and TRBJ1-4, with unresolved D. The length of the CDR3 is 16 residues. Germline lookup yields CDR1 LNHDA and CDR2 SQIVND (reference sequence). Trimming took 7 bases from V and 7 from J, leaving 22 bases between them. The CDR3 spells CASNHPRGEGREKLFF. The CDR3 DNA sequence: TGTGCCAGTAACCATCCCCGTGGGGAGGGTCGTGAAAAACTGTTTTTT.

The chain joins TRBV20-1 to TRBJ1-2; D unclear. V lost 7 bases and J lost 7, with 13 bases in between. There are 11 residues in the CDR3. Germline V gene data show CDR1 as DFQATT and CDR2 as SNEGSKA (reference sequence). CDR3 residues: CSVELEGGYTF. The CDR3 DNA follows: TGCAGTGTAGAGTTGGAGGGTGGCTACACCTTC.